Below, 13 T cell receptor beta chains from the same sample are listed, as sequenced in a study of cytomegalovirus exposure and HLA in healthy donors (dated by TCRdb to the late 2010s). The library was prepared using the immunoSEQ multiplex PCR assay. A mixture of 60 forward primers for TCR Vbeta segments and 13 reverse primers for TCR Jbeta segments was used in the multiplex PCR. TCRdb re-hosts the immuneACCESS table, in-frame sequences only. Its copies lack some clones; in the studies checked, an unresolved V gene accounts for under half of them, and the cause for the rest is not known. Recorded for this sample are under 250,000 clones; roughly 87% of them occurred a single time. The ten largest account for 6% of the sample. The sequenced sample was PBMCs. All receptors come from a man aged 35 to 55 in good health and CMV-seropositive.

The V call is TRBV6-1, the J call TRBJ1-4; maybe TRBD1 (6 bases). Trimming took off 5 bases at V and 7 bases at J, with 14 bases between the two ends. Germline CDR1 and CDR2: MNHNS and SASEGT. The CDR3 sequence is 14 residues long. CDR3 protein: CASSTAGVGEKLFF. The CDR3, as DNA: TGTGCCAGCAGTACCGCAGGGGTCGGTGAAAAACTGTTTTTT.

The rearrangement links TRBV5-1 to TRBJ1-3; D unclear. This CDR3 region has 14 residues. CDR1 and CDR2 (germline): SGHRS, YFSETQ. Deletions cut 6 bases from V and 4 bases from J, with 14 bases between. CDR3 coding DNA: TGCGCCAGCACCTCGGGGAGTACAGGAAACACCATATATTTT. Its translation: CASTSGSTGNTIYF. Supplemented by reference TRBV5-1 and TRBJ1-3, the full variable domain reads KAGVTQTPRYLIKTRGQQVTLSCSPISGHRSVSWYQQTPGQGLQFLFEYFSETQRNKGNFPGRFSGRQFSNSRSEMNVSTLELGDSALYLCASTSGSTGNTIYFGEGSWLTVV.

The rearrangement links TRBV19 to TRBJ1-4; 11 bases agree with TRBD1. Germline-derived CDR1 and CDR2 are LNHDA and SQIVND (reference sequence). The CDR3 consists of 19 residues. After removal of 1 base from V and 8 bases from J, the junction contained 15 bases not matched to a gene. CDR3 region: CASSIVSGTGGGRGEKLFF. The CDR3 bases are TGTGCCAGTAGTATAGTCAGCGGGACAGGGGGAGGAAGAGGCGAAAAACTGTTTTTT.

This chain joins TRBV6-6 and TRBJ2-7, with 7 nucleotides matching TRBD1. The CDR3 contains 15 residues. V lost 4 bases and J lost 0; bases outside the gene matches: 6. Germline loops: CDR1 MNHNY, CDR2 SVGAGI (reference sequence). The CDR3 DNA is TGTGCCAGCAGTTTATCCCGGGACAGCTCCTACGAGCAGTACTTC. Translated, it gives CASSLSRDSSYEQYF.

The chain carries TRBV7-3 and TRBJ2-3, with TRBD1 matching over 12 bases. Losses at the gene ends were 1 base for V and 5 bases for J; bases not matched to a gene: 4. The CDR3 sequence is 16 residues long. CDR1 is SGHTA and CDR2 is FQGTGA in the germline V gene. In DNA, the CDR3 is TGTGCCAGCAGCTTAATCGGGACAGGGGGCGGAGATACGCAGTATTTT. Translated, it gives CASSLIGTGGGDTQYF.

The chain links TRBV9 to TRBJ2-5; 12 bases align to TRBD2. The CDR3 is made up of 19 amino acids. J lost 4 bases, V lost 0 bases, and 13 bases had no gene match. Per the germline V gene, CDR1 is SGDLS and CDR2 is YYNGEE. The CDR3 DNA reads TGTGCCAGCAGCGTAGGGGTAGGGCTAGCGGGAGGGGGGGGAGAGACCCAGTACTTC. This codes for CASSVGVGLAGGGGETQYF.

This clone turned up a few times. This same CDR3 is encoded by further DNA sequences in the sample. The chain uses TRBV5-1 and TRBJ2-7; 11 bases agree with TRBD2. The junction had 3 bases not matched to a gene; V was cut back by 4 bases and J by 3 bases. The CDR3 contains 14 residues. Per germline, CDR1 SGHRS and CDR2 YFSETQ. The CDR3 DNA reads TGCGCCAGCAGCCCCGGGACTAGCGGCTACGAGCAGTACGTC. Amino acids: CASSPGTSGYEQYV.

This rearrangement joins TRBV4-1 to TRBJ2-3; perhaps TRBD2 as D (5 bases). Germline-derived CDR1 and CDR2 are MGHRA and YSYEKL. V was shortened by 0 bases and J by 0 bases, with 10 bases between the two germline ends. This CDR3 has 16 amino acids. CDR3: CASSQDLSGSTDTQYF. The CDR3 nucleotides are TGCGCCAGCAGCCAAGATCTAAGCGGTAGCACAGATACGCAGTATTTT.

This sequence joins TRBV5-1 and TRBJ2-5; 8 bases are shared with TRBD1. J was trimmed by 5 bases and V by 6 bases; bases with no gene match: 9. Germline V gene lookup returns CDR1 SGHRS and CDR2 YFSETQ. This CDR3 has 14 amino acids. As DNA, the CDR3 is TGCGCCAGCACCCCCCGAGGACAGGGCGAGACCCAGTACTTC. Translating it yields CASTPRGQGETQYF.

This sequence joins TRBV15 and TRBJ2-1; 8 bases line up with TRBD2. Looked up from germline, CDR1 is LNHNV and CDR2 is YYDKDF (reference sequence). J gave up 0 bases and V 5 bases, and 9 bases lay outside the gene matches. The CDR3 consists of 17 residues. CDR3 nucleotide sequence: TGTGCCACCAGCCCCCGGGCCAGCGGGAGCTCCTACAATGAGCAGTTCTTC. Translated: CATSPRASGSSYNEQFF.

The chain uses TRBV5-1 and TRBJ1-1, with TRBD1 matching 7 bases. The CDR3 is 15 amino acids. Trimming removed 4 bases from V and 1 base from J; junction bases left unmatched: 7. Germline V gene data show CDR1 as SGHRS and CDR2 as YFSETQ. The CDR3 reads CASSTGQVTNTEAFF. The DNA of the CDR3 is TGCGCCAGCAGCACTGGACAGGTTACGAACACTGAAGCTTTCTTT.

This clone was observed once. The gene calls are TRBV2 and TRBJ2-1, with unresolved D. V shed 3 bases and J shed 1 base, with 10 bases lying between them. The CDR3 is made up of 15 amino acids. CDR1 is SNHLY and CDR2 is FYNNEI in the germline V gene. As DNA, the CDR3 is TGTGCCAGCAGTGAGTCCGAGACTTCCTACAATGAGCAGTTCTTC. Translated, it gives CASSESETSYNEQFF.

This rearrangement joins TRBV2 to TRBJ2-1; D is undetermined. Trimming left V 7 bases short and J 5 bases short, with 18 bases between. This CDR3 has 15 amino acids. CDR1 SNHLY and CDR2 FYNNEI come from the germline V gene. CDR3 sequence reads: CASKWAPTPDNEQFF. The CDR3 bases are TGTGCCAGCAAGTGGGCCCCGACCCCAGACAATGAGCAGTTCTTC.